This T cell receptor (beta chain) was obtained from a study of shared clonotypes between healthy human individuals. Study summary: Each donor's CD4 naive and CD4 memory cells filled three plates apiece, CD8 naive two, and CD8 memory one.

The trim removed 6 bases at V and 4 bases at J, leaving 6 bases unmatched. The CDR3 is 18 residues long. Germline loops: CDR1 SNHLY, CDR2 FYNNEI. Sequencing was performed with immunoSEQ multiplex PCR; in TCRdb, only in-frame clones are kept and a portion is missing. In the table there are approximately 1.5 million clones, about 98% of which are singletons. This clone was recorded only once. This TCR came from a man aged 25 to 45 in good health. J is TRBJ2-6 and V is TRBV2; 16 bases align to TRBD2. Sequencing was performed on naive CD4+ T cells sorted from blood. Specified subset: CD45RA+ positively selected. The CDR3 sequence is CASRQGLAGGPGANVLTF. DNA for the CDR3: TGTGCCAGCAGACAGGGACTAGCGGGAGGGCCAGGGGCCAACGTCCTGACTTTC.